This is a list of T cell receptor beta chains from one sample in a study of blood T cells in healthy people across ages. TCRdb independently ran MiXCR on the 5' RACE reads; one entry per CDR3 protein. The table includes some 710,000 distinct CDR3 sequences, about 24% detected once. Sequenced material: blood. These receptor sequences come from a man between 70 and 80 years old in good health. The CDR3 runs from the conserved cysteine through the conserved F or W. The D gene is left open where the match is weak. Size is omitted from some rows. Given values are once, few, many or a class for expanded clones.

clone_size	cdr3_length	v_call	d_call	j_call	cdr3_aa	cdr3_nt
few	16	TRBV6-6	TRBD1	TRBJ2-5	CASSYQRDRGGETQYF	TGTGCCAGCAGTTACCAAAGGGACAGGGGAGGGGAGACCCAGTACTTC
few	12	TRBV7-3	TRBD2	TRBJ2-2	CASRLAGGGLFF	TGTGCCAGCAGGCTAGCGGGAGGGGGGCTGTTTTTT
many	11	TRBV29-1	NA	TRBJ1-4	CSVVRTEKLFF	TGCAGCGTTGTACGGACTGAAAAACTGTTTTTT
few	12	TRBV20-1	NA	TRBJ2-3	CSATGNTDTQYF	TGTAGTGCTACTGGGAACACAGATACGCAGTATTTT
NA	15	TRBV27	TRBD1	TRBJ2-3	CASSSRTGGSDTQYF	TGTGCCAGCAGTTCCCGGACAGGGGGCTCAGATACGCAGTATTTT
once	13	TRBV19	TRBD2	TRBJ2-3	CASGTSGVPTQYF	TGTGCCAGTGGGACTAGCGGGGTTCCTACGCAGTATTTT
NA	15	TRBV6-1	NA	TRBJ2-7	CASSEGLRFWYEQYF	TGTGCCAGCAGTGAAGGGTTGCGGTTCTGGTACGAGCAGTACTTC
NA	16	TRBV24-1	TRBD1	TRBJ2-5	CATSDFRDSHQETQYF	TGTGCCACCAGTGATTTCAGGGACAGCCACCAAGAGACCCAGTACTTC
many	14	TRBV28	NA	TRBJ2-7	CASSLGGPTYEQYF	TGTGCCAGCAGTTTGGGGGGTCCTACCTACGAGCAGTACTTC
once	15	TRBV12-3/TRBV12-4	NA	TRBJ2-2	CVSKNWGALTGELFF	TGTGTCAGCAAGAATTGGGGCGCCTTGACCGGGGAGCTGTTTTTT
NA	15	TRBV29-1	TRBD1	TRBJ2-3	CSVGQAGIGTDTQYF	TGCAGCGTGGGACAGGCGGGAATCGGCACAGATACGCAGTATTTT
NA	13	TRBV2	NA	TRBJ1-4	CASSVQLHEKLFF	TGTGCCAGCAGTGTTCAGCTCCACGAAAAACTGTTTTTT
few	17	TRBV7-2	TRBD2	TRBJ2-5	CASSLALAGGPGETQYF	TGTGCCAGCAGCTTAGCATTAGCGGGAGGGCCCGGAGAGACCCAGTACTTC
few	16	TRBV24-1	TRBD1	TRBJ2-2	CATSEPGQGVTGELFF	TGTGCCACCAGTGAACCGGGACAGGGGGTCACCGGGGAGCTGTTTTTT
NA	15	TRBV5-1	NA	TRBJ2-5	CASSWRDSRQETQYF	TGCGCCAGCAGCTGGCGGGACAGCAGACAAGAGACCCAGTACTTC
few	15	TRBV7-2	NA	TRBJ2-1	CASSSQGGNYNEQFF	TGTGCCAGCAGCTCTCAGGGCGGGAACTACAATGAGCAGTTCTTC
NA	11	TRBV25-1	NA	TRBJ2-2	CATRQAGELFF	TGTGCCACTCGCCAGGCCGGGGAGCTGTTTTTT
few	14	TRBV27	NA	TRBJ2-2	CASSWNRGPGELFF	TGTGCCAGCAGTTGGAATAGGGGACCCGGGGAGCTGTTTTTT
many	13	TRBV16	TRBD1	TRBJ1-2	CASAGTALRGYTF	TGTGCCAGTGCCGGGACAGCTCTTCGGGGCTACACCTTC
NA	12	TRBV12-3/TRBV12-4	NA	TRBJ2-3	CASRYSTDAQYF	TGTGCCAGCAGGTACAGCACAGATGCGCAGTATTTT
NA	17	TRBV6-1	NA	TRBJ2-3	CASSARRGAASTDTQYF	TGTGCCAGCAGTGCCCGGAGGGGGGCCGCGAGTACAGATACGCAGTATTTT
NA	13	TRBV2	NA	TRBJ2-3	CASSEIRRDTQYF	TGTGCCAGCAGTGAGATTAGGAGAGATACGCAGTATTTT
few	13	TRBV28	TRBD2	TRBJ2-1	CATLAGNNNEQFF	TGTGCCACCTTAGCGGGGAACAACAATGAGCAGTTCTTC
once	13	TRBV6-5	NA	TRBJ2-7	CASMGFVIVGRYF	TGTGCCAGCATGGGATTCGTCATCGTTGGTCGGTACTTC
few	14	TRBV7-2	NA	TRBJ1-2	CASSFSTGSGGYTF	TGTGCCAGCAGCTTCTCAACGGGGTCTGGCGGCTACACCTTC
NA	12	TRBV20-1	NA	TRBJ2-3	CSEYAGTDTQYF	TGCAGTGAATATGCGGGCACAGATACGCAGTATTTT
NA	15	TRBV20-1	NA	TRBJ2-4	CSARGPLSAKNIQYF	TGCAGTGCTCGAGGACCACTTAGCGCCAAAAACATTCAGTACTTC
few	12	TRBV14	NA	TRBJ1-2	CASSQGSDGYTF	TGTGCCAGCAGCCAAGGTTCGGATGGCTACACCTTC
NA	14	TRBV5-1	NA	TRBJ2-5	CASSLVENGETQYF	TGCGCCAGCAGCTTGGTTGAGAACGGAGAGACCCAGTACTTC
NA	14	TRBV30	NA	TRBJ1-4	CAWSASSMREKLFF	TGTGCCTGGAGTGCGTCTTCGATGAGAGAAAAACTGTTTTTT